One sample yielded the 22 T cell receptor beta chains listed below, sequenced in a study of cytomegalovirus exposure and HLA in healthy donors. This table comes from immunoSEQ multiplex PCR, and its TCRdb copy is limited to in-frame clones, with some not included. Among about 200,000 clones listed, roughly 87% were seen once. Sample: PBMCs. These receptors were obtained from a woman younger than 30 in good health and CMV-seropositive.

The chain recombines TRBV21-1 with TRBJ1-2; the table gives TRBD1 as D, unverified against the DNA. TRBV21-1 is noted as a pseudogene. The CDR3 is made up of 11 amino acids. DNA for the CDR3: TGTGCCAGCAGCGGGCCCTATGGCTACACCTTC. Translating gives CASSGPYGYTF.

V is TRBV6-1 and J is TRBJ1-1, with D possibly matching TRBD1 (5 bases). CDR3 length equals 13 residues. Trimming pared 8 bases from V and 5 bases from J, leaving 15 bases between. CDR1 is MNHNS and CDR2 is SASEGT in the germline V gene. The CDR3 sequence is CASGQGLGTEAFF. For the CDR3, the DNA is TGTGCCAGCGGTCAGGGCCTGGGGACTGAAGCTTTCTTT.

The chain links TRBV7-8 to TRBJ1-2; no firm D call. V was cut by 4 bases and J by 1 base, with 13 bases left in between. The CDR3 has 15 amino acids. Germline CDR1 is SGHVS and CDR2 is FQNEAQ. Here the CDR3 DNA reads TGTGCCAGCAGCTCATCGCCCAACAGTAACTATGGCTACACCTTC. Protein sequence: CASSSSPNSNYGYTF.

The chain carries TRBV5-4 and TRBJ2-1, with 7 bases fitting TRBD2. V lost 3 bases and J lost 0; bases outside the gene matches: 15. The CDR3 spans 19 residues. The V gene's germline CDR1 is SGHNT and CDR2 YYREEE (reference sequence). CDR3 in DNA: TGTGCCAGCAGCTCAAAGACTAGCATAGGGGCCAACTCCTACAATGAGCAGTTCTTC. It specifies CASSSKTSIGANSYNEQFF.

V is TRBV27 and J is TRBJ1-4; D might be TRBD1 (6 bases). This CDR3 is built from 14 residues. Trimming took 5 bases from V and 8 from J, leaving 15 bases between them. Germline V gene data show CDR1 as MNHEY and CDR2 as SMNVEV (reference sequence). The CDR3 region is CASSVQGRREKLFF. The DNA for the CDR3 is TGTGCCAGCAGTGTACAGGGTCGTCGGGAAAAACTGTTTTTT. The variable domain in full, completed from reference TRBV27 and TRBJ1-4, reads EAQVTQNPRYLITVTGKKLTVTCSQNMNHEYMSWYRQDPGLGLRQIYYSMNVEVTDKGDVPEGYKVSRKEKRNFPLILESPSPNQTSLYFCASSVQGRREKLFFGSGTQLSVL.

The J gene is TRBJ1-2, the V gene TRBV4-1; tentative D call: TRBD1 (5 bases). Germline loops: CDR1 MGHRA, CDR2 YSYEKL. Trimming cost V 0 bases and J 8 bases, with 13 bases left between them. There are 14 residues in the CDR3. As DNA, the CDR3 is TGCGCCAGCAGCCAAGATCCAAGGGGTCAAGGCTACACCTTC. Translating gives CASSQDPRGQGYTF.

This chain uses TRBV6-5 with TRBJ1-1; D ambiguous. Germline values: CDR1 MNHEY, CDR2 SVGAGI. The CDR3 spans 15 residues. Trimming stripped 0 bases from V and 3 bases from J, with 11 bases between. The chain's CDR3 is CASSYSGGLDTEAFF. CDR3 DNA sequence: TGTGCCAGCAGTTACTCGGGAGGGCTCGACACTGAAGCTTTCTTT.

The V and J genes are TRBV7-9 and TRBJ2-5, with 10 bases fitting TRBD1. The J segment lost 5 bases and the V segment lost 5 bases, leaving 11 bases of the junction unmatched. Germline V gene data show CDR1 as SEHNR and CDR2 as FQNEAQ (reference sequence). The CDR3 extends over 16 amino acids. The CDR3 sequence is CASSQGVGTGDETQYF. In nucleotides, the CDR3 is TGTGCCAGCAGCCAAGGGGTTGGGACAGGGGACGAGACCCAGTACTTC.

The chain is built from TRBV7-9 and TRBJ1-2, with D possibly TRBD1 on 6 matching bases. Germline CDR1 reads SEHNR; CDR2 reads FQNEAQ (reference sequence). The CDR3 consists of 14 residues. Trimming stripped 0 bases from V and 7 bases from J, with 12 bases between. The CDR3 loop is CASSLARAGVGYTF. CDR3 DNA: TGTGCCAGCAGCTTAGCGAGGGCAGGGGTTGGCTACACCTTC.

V gene TRBV2 combines with J gene TRBJ2-1, with TRBD2 identical over 7 bases. The CDR3 has 17 amino acids. The J segment lost 5 bases and the V segment lost 0 bases, leaving 10 bases of the junction unmatched. Germline CDR1 reads SNHLY; CDR2 reads FYNNEI. The CDR3 loop is CASSEALRAGADNEQFF. Written as DNA, the CDR3 is TGTGCCAGCAGTGAAGCGCTTCGGGCGGGAGCAGACAATGAGCAGTTCTTC.

V gene TRBV5-8 combines with J gene TRBJ2-3; 7 bases map to TRBD2. This CDR3 contains 16 residues. Unmatched junction bases numbered 7, after V lost 0 bases and J lost 3 bases. Germline assignment: CDR1 SGHTS and CDR2 YDEGEE. Written as DNA, the CDR3 is TGTGCCAGCAGCTTGGCCTCTTTAGCGGGTACAGATACGCAGTATTTT. The encoded protein is CASSLASLAGTDTQYF.

V and J are TRBV28 and TRBJ1-4; possible D gene TRBD1, 6 bases. The CDR3 runs to 15 residues. V was trimmed by 6 bases and J by 4 bases, leaving 15 bases between them. Looked up from germline, CDR1 is MDHEN and CDR2 is SYDVKM. The CDR3 loop is CASSLRGTVNEKLFF. CDR3 in DNA: TGTGCCAGCAGCCTAAGGGGGACCGTTAATGAAAAACTGTTTTTT. Filled out from reference TRBV28 and TRBJ1-4, the complete variable domain reads DVKVTQSSRYLVKRTGEKVFLECVQDMDHENMFWYRQDPGLGLRLIYFSYDVKMKEKGDIPEGYSVSREKKERFSLILESASTNQTSMYLCASSLRGTVNEKLFFGSGTQLSVL.

CDR3 DNA sequence: TGTGCCAGCAGTTTCCCGCCGGAGTATAGCAATCAGCCCCAGCATTTT. It codes for CASSFPPEYSNQPQHF. This chain links TRBV28 with TRBJ1-5, with D unresolved. V lost 3 bases, J lost 0 bases, and 12 bases lay in between. This CDR3 spans 16 amino acids. CDR1 and CDR2 from the germline V gene are MDHEN and SYDVKM.

The gene calls are TRBV7-8 and TRBJ1-2; unclear D gene. Germline assignment: CDR1 SGHVS and CDR2 FQNEAQ. Trimming took 1 base from V and 4 from J, leaving 13 bases between them. The length of the CDR3 is 15 residues. Here the CDR3 reads CASSLGLRGGYGYTF. The DNA for the CDR3 is TGTGCCAGCAGCTTAGGGCTTCGGGGAGGCTATGGCTACACCTTC.

V is TRBV6-5 and J is TRBJ1-1, with D unclear. Trimming removed 5 bases at V and 8 bases at J, with 12 bases between. In germline, CDR1 is MNHEY, CDR2 SVGAGI. The CDR3 extends over 12 amino acids. The CDR3 coding sequence is TGTGCCAGCAGTGAAGCGCGTCGAGAAGCTTTCTTT. It is translated as CASSEARREAFF.

The genes are TRBV7-9 and TRBJ1-1; no firm D call. The CDR3 runs to 13 residues. V was cut by 0 bases and J by 8 bases, with 10 bases left in between. CDR1 and CDR2 from the germline V gene are SEHNR and FQNEAQ (reference sequence). CDR3 sequence reads: CASSLARHSEAFF. The DNA for the CDR3 is TGTGCCAGCAGCTTAGCGAGGCACTCCGAAGCTTTCTTT.

This chain joins TRBV5-6 and TRBJ1-2; D is undetermined. The CDR3 extends over 13 amino acids. Trimming cost V 4 bases and J 6 bases, with 13 bases left between them. CDR1 and CDR2 (germline): SGHDT, YYEEEE. The CDR3: CASSRTGWNGYTF. CDR3 in DNA: TGTGCCAGCAGCAGGACGGGGTGGAATGGCTACACCTTC.

The chain combines TRBV10-1 with TRBJ2-1, with D tentatively TRBD2 (6 bases). V dropped 1 base and J dropped 0 bases, with 10 bases sitting between them. The germline gives CDR1 WNHNN, CDR2 SYGVQD (reference sequence). CDR3 length: 16 residues. The CDR3 DNA reads TGCGCCAGCAGTGAGTTGGGACTGAGCTCCTACAATGAGCAGTTCTTC. Translated, it gives CASSELGLSSYNEQFF.

The chain combines TRBV27 with TRBJ1-1; possibly TRBD1 for D (6 bases). V lost 4 bases and J lost 2, with 14 bases in between. Germline values: CDR1 MNHEY, CDR2 SMNVEV (reference sequence). CDR3 length equals 15 residues. The CDR3 nucleotides are TGTGCCAGCAGTTCTTCAAGGACAGCCAACACTGAAGCTTTCTTT. Its protein is CASSSSRTANTEAFF.

In its sample, this clone was seen once. The chain is built from TRBV11-2 and TRBJ2-1, with 9 bases fitting TRBD1. Germline trimming cut 5 bases from V and 3 bases from J; bases unmatched to any gene: 5. This CDR3 region has 15 residues. Germline V gene lookup returns CDR1 SGHAT and CDR2 FQNNGV. The CDR3 spells CASSPRDRVYNEQFF. The CDR3 DNA is TGTGCCAGCAGCCCCCGGGACAGGGTCTACAATGAGCAGTTCTTC.

This clone has a handful of counts. This sequence joins TRBV6-1 and TRBJ1-1; D is ambiguous. The CDR3 runs to 12 residues. Germline V lookup: CDR1 MNHNS, CDR2 SASEGT. The V end was cut by 3 bases, the J end by 3 bases, with 5 bases between. The CDR3, as DNA: TGTGCCAGCAGTGAGAGGGACACTGAAGCTTTCTTT. Translating gives CASSERDTEAFF.

J is TRBJ2-1 and V is TRBV4-1; 11 nucleotides line up with TRBD2. Germline V CDR1 and CDR2: MGHRA, YSYEKL. The CDR3 has 18 amino acids. V lost 1 base to trimming and J lost 2 bases; unmatched junction nucleotides: 7. CDR3 in DNA: TGCGCCAGCAGCCAAGGAGGGACTAGCGGAGGTCCCTACAATGAGCAGTTCTTC. Translation: CASSQGGTSGGPYNEQFF.